Listed below are T cell receptor beta chains from one sample, sequenced in a study of T cells in Graves' hyperthyroidism and ophthalmopathy. TCRdb reprocessed the multiplex PCR reads with MiXCR, giving one entry per CDR3 protein. The sample shows 650,000 to 800,000 distinct CDR3 sequences, nearly 45% of them seen only once. Sequencing used peripheral blood or thyroid tissue (not recorded which). The receptors come from an adult man with Graves' disease, either hyperthyroidism or ophthalmopathy (not recorded which). Each CDR3 is given with its conserved first and last residue. Each record gives: J gene, V gene, clone size, D gene, CDR3 protein, CDR3 DNA. A D gene is named only where the DNA matches it firmly. Not all rows give a size; the values are once, few, many and, for expanded clones, a class.

TRBJ2-7 TRBV7-2 - TRBD2 CASSPRLAGYYF TGTGCCAGCAGCCCCCGGCTAGCGGGGTATTACTTC
TRBJ2-2 TRBV6-6 - - CAIEGSVTGELFF TGTGCCATAGAGGGTTCGGTCACCGGGGAGCTGTTTTTT
TRBJ1-4 TRBV12-5 - - CASGFATTNEKLFF TGTGCTAGTGGTTTCGCGACAACTAATGAAAAACTGTTTTTT
TRBJ1-2 TRBV24-1 many TRBD1 CATSDATRQGYYGYTF TGTGCCACCAGTGACGCTACTCGACAGGGTTACTATGGCTACACCTTC
TRBJ2-3 TRBV2 - - CASSFGGQRTDTQYF TGTGCCAGCAGCTTCGGGGGACAGCGCACAGATACGCAGTATTTT
TRBJ2-5 TRBV7-2 - TRBD2 CASSFPGGKETQYF TGTGCCAGCAGCTTCCCGGGAGGCAAAGAGACCCAGTACTTC
TRBJ2-7 TRBV7-9 few TRBD2 CASSLASGRHYEQYF TGTGCCAGCAGCTTGGCTAGCGGGAGGCACTACGAGCAGTACTTC
TRBJ1-2 TRBV7-9 - - CASSVGEYGYTF TGTGCCAGCAGCGTTGGGGAATATGGCTACACCTTC
TRBJ2-7 TRBV7-8 many - CASSPVVLQDEQYF TGTGCCAGCAGCCCAGTGGTCCTACAGGACGAGCAGTACTTC
TRBJ2-7 TRBV25-1 - TRBD2 CATGGPYEQYF TGTGCCACGGGAGGGCCCTACGAGCAGTACTTC
TRBJ1-2 TRBV10-3 - - CAISAAGAGGYTF TGTGCCATCAGTGCAGCAGGGGCAGGTGGCTACACCTTC
TRBJ2-3 TRBV2 - TRBD1 CAIRDRGTDTQYF TGTGCCATCCGGGACAGGGGCACAGATACGCAGTATTTT
TRBJ2-7 TRBV6-1 - TRBD1 CARSDRDTYEQYF TGTGCTAGGTCGGACAGGGACACCTACGAGCAGTACTTC
TRBJ1-1 TRBV10-3 - - CAISSAGTSNTEAFF TGTGCCATCAGTTCCGCCGGGACGTCGAACACTGAAGCTTTCTTT
TRBJ1-2 TRBV5-1 few TRBD1 CASSLTAGGVDGYTF TGCGCCAGCAGCTTGACGGCAGGGGGCGTAGATGGCTACACCTTC
TRBJ1-5 TRBV7-8 - - CASSLSVYSDQPQHF TGTGCCAGCAGCTTATCAGTCTATAGCGATCAGCCCCAGCATTTT
TRBJ1-1 TRBV25-1 - - CASSLGGFVNTEAFF TGTGCCAGCAGCTTAGGCGGGTTCGTGAACACTGAAGCTTTCTTT
TRBJ1-5 TRBV5-6 many - CASSLGRVSNQPQHF TGTGCCAGCAGCTTGGGAAGGGTCAGCAATCAGCCCCAGCATTTT
TRBJ1-3 TRBV10-3 - TRBD1 CAISESGQPNTIYF TGTGCCATCAGTGAGTCGGGACAGCCTAACACCATATATTTT
TRBJ1-2 TRBV6-1 - TRBD1 CASTWTGANYGYTF TGTGCCAGCACCTGGACAGGGGCTAACTATGGCTACACCTTC
TRBJ1-4 TRBV12-3/TRBV12-4 - TRBD1 CASSPRTGVQEKLFF TGTGCCAGCAGTCCAAGGACAGGGGTACAGGAAAAACTGTTTTTT
TRBJ2-7 TRBV6-5 few - CASVTTGASQYF TGTGCCAGCGTAACAACTGGTGCGTCGCAGTACTTC
TRBJ1-2 TRBV7-9 many - CASSSGAAYGYTF TGTGCCAGCAGCTCCGGGGCGGCCTATGGCTACACCTTC
TRBJ1-6 TRBV12-3/TRBV12-4 few - CASSLQTGRNSPLHF TGTGCCAGCAGTCTTCAGACAGGCAGGAATTCACCCCTCCACTTT
TRBJ1-1 TRBV7-9 many - CASSLGVGAFF TGTGCCAGCAGCTTAGGTGTTGGAGCTTTCTTT
TRBJ2-6 TRBV27 few - CASTHPGANVLTF TGTGCCAGCACTCACCCCGGGGCCAACGTCCTGACTTTC
TRBJ1-1 TRBV12-3/TRBV12-4 once - CASSGRRGVDTEAFF TGTGCCAGCAGTGGACGACGGGGGGTGGACACTGAAGCTTTCTTT
TRBJ1-1 TRBV12-3/TRBV12-4 - - CASSPSPGTHTEAFF TGTGCCAGCAGCCCCTCACCAGGGACTCACACTGAAGCTTTCTTT
TRBJ2-7 TRBV11-2 once - CASSIGYEQCF TGTGCCAGTAGTATTGGTTACGAGCAGTGCTTC
TRBJ1-1 TRBV5-5 few - CASSFRGVTEAFF TGTGCCAGCAGCTTCCGGGGAGTCACTGAAGCTTTCTTT
TRBJ1-1 TRBV6-5 few - CASSYRGARSTEAFF TGTGCCAGCAGTTACCGGGGGGCCAGGTCCACTGAAGCTTTCTTT
TRBJ1-2 TRBV2 - - CASSLGSGLSGYTF TGTGCCAGCAGCTTAGGGTCAGGGTTGAGTGGCTACACCTTC
TRBJ1-2 TRBV7-2 - TRBD1 CASSRGQLNYGYTF TGTGCCAGCAGCAGGGGACAGCTAAACTATGGCTACACCTTC
TRBJ1-3 TRBV7-9 - - CASSLWGAGTFSGNTIYF TGTGCCAGCAGCTTATGGGGGGCCGGCACATTCTCTGGAAACACCATATATTTT
TRBJ2-5 TRBV10-3 - - CAISRFGTQGTQYF TGTGCCATCAGTCGATTTGGGACACAAGGGACCCAGTACTTC
TRBJ1-4 TRBV2 - - CASSEPGAANEKLFF TGTGCCAGCAGTGAACCGGGGGCAGCTAATGAAAAACTGTTTTTT
TRBJ2-7 TRBV7-2 - - CASSLVGSLSYEQYF TGTGCCAGCAGCTTAGTCGGGAGCCTATCCTACGAGCAGTACTTC
TRBJ1-1 TRBV5-1 few - CASSFMGDGTTEAFF TGCGCCAGCAGCTTTATGGGGGACGGAACCACTGAAGCTTTCTTT
TRBJ1-5 TRBV7-9 once TRBD1 CASSAETGENQPQHF TGTGCCAGCAGCGCGGAGACAGGGGAGAATCAGCCCCAGCATTTT
TRBJ2-7 TRBV10-3 many - CAIRDLGGEQYF TGTGCCATCAGAGACCTGGGGGGCGAGCAGTACTTC